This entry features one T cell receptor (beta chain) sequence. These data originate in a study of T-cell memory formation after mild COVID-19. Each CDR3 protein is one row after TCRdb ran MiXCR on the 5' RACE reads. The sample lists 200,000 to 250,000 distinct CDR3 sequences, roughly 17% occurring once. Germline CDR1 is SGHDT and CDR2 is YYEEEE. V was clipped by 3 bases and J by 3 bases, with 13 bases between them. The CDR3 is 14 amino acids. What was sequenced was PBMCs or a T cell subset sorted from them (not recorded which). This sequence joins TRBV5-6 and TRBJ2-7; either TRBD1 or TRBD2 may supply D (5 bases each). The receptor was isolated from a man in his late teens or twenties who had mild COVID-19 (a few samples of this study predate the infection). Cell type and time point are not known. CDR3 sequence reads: CASSSSGTDYEQYV. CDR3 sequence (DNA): TGTGCCAGCAGCTCTTCCGGGACCGACTACGAGCAGTACGTC.